This T cell receptor (beta chain) comes out of a study of tumor and adjacent non-tumor tissue in lung cancer. Study-level background: Patients comprised 12 adenocarcinoma, a couple of squamous cell carcinoma and 1 small cell lung cancer. The patients, 10 or so men and four to six women, were about 30 to 85 with stage I to III disease. Study outcomes and limitations: TCR diversity was significantly greater in tumor than normal lung tissue. Top 100 clones took a larger repertoire share in normal lung.

A modified ARM-PCR protocol with three rounds of nested PCR amplified TCRbeta. TCRdb passed the multiplex PCR reads through MiXCR, listing each CDR3 protein once. Among about 75,000 distinct CDR3 sequences, about three quarters were seen once, and the ten largest hold roughly 12%. This clonotype has more than one count but fewer than ten. Its antigen is not known. A junction boundary mismatches the germline segment, possibly from a read error. This CDR3 has 14 residues. The germline V gene has CDR1 MNHNY and CDR2 SVGAGI (reference sequence). No cell sorting was done before RNA was extracted from the tissue.

The sequencing sample was made of lung tumor tissue. The chain carries TRBV6-6 and TRBJ2-7; D gene ambiguous. This TCR was recovered from a woman aged 45-65 years with non-small cell lung cancer. The CDR3 bases are TGTGCCAGGAGTTGCTCCGAAGAGGCGGACGAGCAGTACTTC. Amino acid sequence: CARSCSEEADEQYF.